This T cell receptor beta chain was captured in a study of CD8 T cells in Susac syndrome. Sequencing of TCR beta was carried out in blood CD8+ and CD4+ T cells. Reverse transcription of roughly 0.45 to 1 ug RNA was performed with random hexamers. Using its own MiXCR run on the immunoSEQ multiplex PCR reads, TCRdb lists one record per CDR3 protein. The sample lists roughly 200,000 distinct CDR3 sequences, 85% to 95% occurring once. This receptor was taken from a human donor with multiple sclerosis. The sample was CD4+ T cells from PBMCs.

CDR3 residues: CTSGRGGTTGELFF. CDR3 DNA: TGCACCTCGGGGCGGGGGGGCACCACCGGGGAGCTGTTTTTT. The chain uses TRBV29-1 and TRBJ2-2, with 9 bases that match TRBD2. The germline V gene has CDR1 SQVTM and CDR2 ANQGSEA. The CDR3 covers 14 residues.